Below are 30 T cell receptor beta chains sequenced from a single sample in a study of post-analysis software for immune sequencing data. These TCRs' antigens remain unknown. Presence of unique molecular identifiers characterized the TCR beta cDNA libraries. From the PCR reads, TCRdb called clonotypes with MiXCR, one entry per CDR3 protein. Of roughly 700,000 distinct CDR3 sequences in the sample, roughly 29% are singletons; the top ten hold under 0.7%. Study outcomes and limitations: TRBV5-6, TRBV5-1 and TRBV20-1 belonged to a set of roughly five TRBV segments that were more frequent in patients than controls.

Sequencing was carried out using blood. These receptors were collected from a girl aged 10-17 years with multiple sclerosis.

DNA of the CDR3: TGTGCCAGCATCATTCCGGACAGGGGGCGCCGAGTCGGGAAAAACATTCAGTACTTC. This gives the protein CASIIPDRGRRVGKNIQYF. The chain combines TRBV3-1 with TRBJ2-4, with 11 bases identical to TRBD1. Unmatched junction bases numbered 18, after V lost 7 bases and J lost 4 bases. Per germline, CDR1 LGHDT and CDR2 YNNKEL (reference sequence). This CDR3 is 19 amino acids long.

This chain joins TRBV16 and TRBJ1-2; D is undetermined. This CDR3 comprises 12 residues. Trimming pared 1 base from V and 6 bases from J, leaving 6 bases between. Germline loops: CDR1 KGHSY, CDR2 FQNENV. Written as DNA, the CDR3 is TGTGCCAGCAGCCAATATTGGAATGGCTACACCTTC. Translated: CASSQYWNGYTF.

This chain uses TRBV3-1 with TRBJ1-2; maybe TRBD1 (5 bases). V shed 0 bases and J shed 8 bases, with 22 bases lying between them. This CDR3 comprises 17 residues. Germline CDR1 and CDR2: LGHDT and YNNKEL (reference sequence). The CDR3 DNA follows: TGTGCCAGCAGCCAAGAAGGAGGGGATGGCCTCCCGGGGGGCTACACCTTC. Translated: CASSQEGGDGLPGGYTF.

This sequence joins TRBV7-2 and TRBJ2-7; tentatively, D is TRBD1 (6 bases). The germline V gene has CDR1 SGHTA and CDR2 FQGNSA. The CDR3 sequence is 15 residues long. Trimming took off 6 bases at V and 3 bases at J, with 18 bases between the two ends. CDR3 residues: CASSEFPGEGYEQYF. CDR3 nucleotide sequence: TGTGCCAGCAGTGAATTCCCAGGGGAAGGCTACGAGCAGTACTTC.

This chain uses TRBV28 with TRBJ2-5; 12 bases map to TRBD2. CDR3 length: 14 residues. Germline CDR1 MDHEN, CDR2 SYDVKM. The J segment lost 11 bases and the V segment lost 7 bases, leaving 11 bases of the junction unmatched. CDR3 coding DNA: TGTGCCAGCAACCTAGCGGGAGGGCCCTACGGGCAGTACTTC. It is translated as CASNLAGGPYGQYF.

V and J are TRBV20-1 and TRBJ1-1; D not resolved. Germline V gene data show CDR1 as DFQATT and CDR2 as SNEGSKA (reference sequence). This CDR3 region has 10 residues. Trimming pared 6 bases from V and 2 bases from J, leaving 4 bases between. CDR3 in amino acids: CSAYNTEAFF. The CDR3 nucleotides read TGCAGTGCCTATAACACTGAAGCTTTCTTT.

Details on this clonotype: A read error is possible here, since a much larger clone lies one base away. The chain recombines TRBV20-1 with TRBJ2-3; D is uncertain. CDR3 length: 15 residues. The V gene's germline CDR1 is DFQATT and CDR2 SNEGSKA (reference sequence). The V gene lost 1 base and the J gene lost 2 bases, with 13 bases spanning the gap. CDR3 residues: CSARGATVYTDTQYF. The CDR3 nucleotides are TGCAGTGCTAGAGGAGCCACGGTTTACACAGATACGCAGTATTTT.

The genes are TRBV4-1 and TRBJ2-5; 8 bases agree with TRBD1. The CDR3 length is 15 residues. The V gene end was trimmed by 1 base and the J gene end by 11 bases; junction bases not matched to a gene: 12. The germline V gene encodes CDR1 MGHRA and CDR2 YSYEKL. CDR3 amino acids: CASSQGPQGAREQYF. In DNA, the CDR3 is TGCGCCAGCAGCCAAGGTCCCCAGGGGGCCAGGGAGCAGTACTTC.

This clonotype showed up just a few times. V gene TRBV20-1 combines with J gene TRBJ2-1; 9 bases map to TRBD1. Germline assignment: CDR1 DFQATT and CDR2 SNEGSKA (reference sequence). Unmatched junction bases numbered 19, after V lost 7 bases and J lost 0 bases. This CDR3 comprises 19 residues. CDR3 nucleotide sequence: TGCAGTGGGGACAGGGCAATCCCCGGGACTACCGACTCCTACAATGAGCAGTTCTTC. Amino acid sequence: CSGDRAIPGTTDSYNEQFF.

This clonotype came up a few times. The CDR3 here is CSARVRDRAYEQYF. The CDR3 nucleotides read TGCAGTGCTAGAGTCCGGGACAGGGCCTACGAGCAGTACTTC. V is TRBV20-1 and J is TRBJ2-7; TRBD1 matches 9 bases. The V gene's germline CDR1 is DFQATT and CDR2 SNEGSKA (reference sequence). This CDR3 is built from 14 residues. After removal of 1 base from V and 2 bases from J, the junction contained 3 bases not matched to a gene.

This chain joins TRBV7-9 and TRBJ2-7; TRBD1 might be the D (5 bases). From germline, CDR1 is SEHNR and CDR2 FQNEAQ (reference sequence). This CDR3 has 15 residues. The ends were cut back, 4 bases at V and 1 base at J, with 14 bases in the middle. This CDR3 is CASSSFKDRSYEQYF. The CDR3 DNA is TGTGCCAGCAGCTCCTTTAAAGACAGATCCTACGAGCAGTACTTC.

The rearrangement links TRBV15 to TRBJ2-1; TRBD2 is a possible D gene (7 bases). Trimming removed 0 bases at V and 8 bases at J, with 17 bases between. The CDR3 extends over 16 amino acids. Per the germline V gene, CDR1 is LNHNV and CDR2 is YYDKDF (reference sequence). The CDR3 sequence: CATSRDPGGRAYEQFF. DNA for the CDR3: TGTGCCACCAGCAGAGACCCGGGGGGCAGGGCTTATGAGCAGTTCTTC.

J is TRBJ2-3 and V is TRBV5-1; 15 positions agree with TRBD2. Germline CDR1 and CDR2: SGHRS and YFSETQ. The V gene end was trimmed by 3 bases and the J gene end by 5 bases; junction bases not matched to a gene: 7. The CDR3 is 17 residues long. This CDR3 reads CASSSGLAGGPEDTQYF. For the CDR3, the DNA is TGCGCCAGCAGCTCTGGACTAGCGGGAGGGCCGGAAGATACGCAGTATTTT.

This clonotype was observed a few times. The chain carries TRBV12-5 and TRBJ1-1; D unresolved. Germline V gives CDR1 LGHNT, CDR2 FRNRAP. CDR3 size: 13 residues. V was cut by 5 bases and J by 0 bases, with 7 bases left in between. The CDR3 nucleotides are TGTGCTAGTGGTCCGACACTGAACACTGAAGCTTTCTTT. It yields the protein CASGPTLNTEAFF. Full variable domain (remainder filled in from reference TRBV12-5 and TRBJ1-1): DARVTQTPRHKVTEMGQEVTMRCQPILGHNTVFWYRQTMMQGLELLAYFRNRAPLDDSGMPKDRFSAEMPDATLATLKIQPSEPRDSAVYFCASGPTLNTEAFFGQGTRLTVV.

This clonotype was seen ten or more times. This chain connects TRBV6-2 or TRBV6-3 to TRBJ2-5; D not resolved. Trimming pared 0 bases from V and 5 bases from J, leaving 10 bases between. CDR1 is MNHEY and CDR2 is SVGEGT in the germline V gene. This CDR3 contains 14 residues. Here the CDR3 DNA reads TGTGCCAGCAGTTACTCTGGTGGCCAGGAGACCCAGTACTTC. Protein: CASSYSGGQETQYF.

The chain couples TRBV7-6 to TRBJ2-1; D is unclear. V was shortened by 2 bases and J by 6 bases, with 14 bases between the two germline ends. CDR1 and CDR2 (germline): SGHVS, FNYEAQ. The CDR3 has 15 residues. CDR3 in DNA: TGTGCCAGCAGCTTAACGAGTCCCGGAAGCAATGAGCAGTTCTTC. Residues: CASSLTSPGSNEQFF. The variable domain in full, with the rest retrieved from reference TRBV7-6 and TRBJ2-1, is GAGVSQSPRYKVTKRGQDVALRCDPISGHVSLYWYRQALGQGPEFLTYFNYEAQQDKSGLPNDRFSAERPEGSISTLTIQRTEQRDSAMYRCASSLTSPGSNEQFFGPGTRLTVL.

This clonotype was observed a few times. The chain links TRBV29-1 to TRBJ1-2; D is uncertain. Per the germline V gene, CDR1 is SQVTM and CDR2 is ANQGSEA. V was shortened by 4 bases and J by 0 bases, with 12 bases between the two germline ends. The CDR3 has 14 amino acids. The CDR3 DNA sequence: TGCAGCGTTGCGCCCCGCCAGGCTAACTATGGCTACACCTTC. Translation: CSVAPRQANYGYTF.

The chain employs TRBV6-5 and TRBJ2-5, with D tentatively TRBD1 (6 bases). The CDR3 contains 15 residues. CDR1 is MNHEY, CDR2 SVGAGI, per germline. V shed 2 bases and J shed 2 bases, with 12 bases lying between them. The CDR3 region is CASSYTRTAQETQYF. The CDR3 DNA reads TGTGCCAGCAGTTACACAAGGACAGCTCAAGAGACCCAGTACTTC.

The chain has TRBV28 and TRBJ2-7, with D perhaps TRBD1 (6 bases). The V gene's germline CDR1 is MDHEN and CDR2 SYDVKM. Trimming took 3 bases from V and 4 from J, leaving 13 bases between them. The CDR3 is made up of 14 amino acids. The CDR3 DNA reads as TGTGCCAGCAGTTTCCCAGGGGTGATATACGAGCAGTACTTC. It encodes CASSFPGVIYEQYF.

The V and J genes are TRBV5-1 and TRBJ2-3, with D possibly being TRBD1 or TRBD2 (5 bases each). The CDR3 length is 15 residues. Between the trimmed V and J ends, which lost 4 bases and 2 bases, there was a span of 14 bases. Germline CDR1 and CDR2: SGHRS and YFSETQ. The CDR3: CASSRDGANTDTQYF. DNA for the CDR3: TGCGCCAGCAGCCGCGACGGGGCCAACACAGATACGCAGTATTTT.

This CDR3 reads CASSLDGGIVSREQFF. CDR3 DNA: TGTGCCAGCAGCTTAGATGGCGGGATCGTAAGTCGTGAGCAGTTCTTC. The chain is built from TRBV7-2 and TRBJ2-1, with a possible D match to TRBD2 (6 bases). Germline-derived CDR1 and CDR2 are SGHTA and FQGNSA. The CDR3 runs 16 residues. V lost 1 base and J 9 bases, leaving 19 bases between the germline ends.

The chain is built from TRBV6-4 and TRBJ2-3; no clear D. This CDR3 has 13 residues. V lost 0 bases, J lost 4 bases, and 5 bases lay in between. Germline assignment: CDR1 MRHNA and CDR2 SNTAGT. CDR3 DNA sequence: TGTGCCAGCAGTGACTCGATAGCAGATACGCAGTATTTT. Protein: CASSDSIADTQYF.

The rearrangement joins TRBV20-1 to TRBJ2-7; D is perhaps TRBD2 (6 bases). This CDR3 is built from 14 residues. Trimming stripped 5 bases from V and 0 bases from J, with 14 bases between. From germline, CDR1 is DFQATT and CDR2 SNEGSKA (reference sequence). For the CDR3, the DNA is TGCAGTGCTGGTGGGACTGTGAGCTCCTACGAGCAGTACTTC. This sequence encodes CSAGGTVSSYEQYF.

The sample holds a few counts of this clonotype. This chain links TRBV20-1 with TRBJ2-3, with unresolved D. Germline CDR1 is DFQATT and CDR2 is SNEGSKA (reference sequence). V gave up 0 bases and J gave up 2 bases, with 18 bases separating them. CDR3 length: 17 residues. CDR3 nucleotides: TGCAGTGCTAGAGACTCCCTAGATCTTACTATCACAGATACGCAGTATTTT. Translating it yields CSARDSLDLTITDTQYF.

This clonotype was seen many times. The gene calls are TRBV7-6 and TRBJ2-5; 11 positions agree with TRBD2. Trimming removed 3 bases from V and 5 bases from J; junction bases left unmatched: 26. The germline CDR1 and CDR2 sequences are SGHVS and FNYEAQ. The CDR3 sequence is 22 residues long. The CDR3 loop is CASSFLAGGGSPTYDHRETQYF. The CDR3 region has the DNA TGTGCCAGCAGCTTCCTAGCGGGGGGCGGCAGCCCGACTTATGATCATCGGGAGACCCAGTACTTC. Looking up the rest from reference TRBV7-6 and TRBJ2-5 gives the full variable domain: GAGVSQSPRYKVTKRGQDVALRCDPISGHVSLYWYRQALGQGPEFLTYFNYEAQQDKSGLPNDRFSAERPEGSISTLTIQRTEQRDSAMYRCASSFLAGGGSPTYDHRETQYFGPGTRLLVL.

Only a few counts were recorded for this clonotype. The rearrangement joins TRBV7-2 to TRBJ2-5, with D hard to call. V was pared by 0 bases and J by 1 base, with 9 bases between. There are 15 residues in the CDR3. Germline V gene data show CDR1 as SGHTA and CDR2 as FQGNSA. This CDR3 is CASSLAFGSQETQYF. The CDR3 region has the DNA TGTGCCAGCAGCTTAGCGTTCGGGTCCCAAGAGACCCAGTACTTC.

This chain links TRBV5-1 with TRBJ2-3; 8 bases match TRBD2. The germline V gene encodes CDR1 SGHRS and CDR2 YFSETQ. Trimming removed 1 base from V and 6 bases from J; junction bases left unmatched: 10. The length of the CDR3 is 16 residues. CDR3 in DNA: TGCGCCAGCAGCTTGTTGGCGGGGGGTATGGGCGATACGCAGTATTTT. It yields the protein CASSLLAGGMGDTQYF.

Points on this clonotype: A read error may produce the germline difference seen at one junction end. The chain combines TRBV7-7 with TRBJ2-5; D call uncertain. The CDR3 consists of 14 residues. In germline, CDR1 is SSHAT, CDR2 FNYEAQ (reference sequence). Written as DNA, the CDR3 is TGTGACAGCAGCTCCTCTCCGGTAGGGGAGACCCAGTACTTC. The encoded protein is CDSSSSPVGETQYF.

This chain uses TRBV5-6 with TRBJ2-5; perhaps TRBD2 as D (5 bases). Per the germline V gene, CDR1 is SGHDT and CDR2 is YYEEEE. CDR3 size: 13 residues. V lost 0 bases, J lost 5 bases, and 8 bases lay in between. CDR3: CASSLVGSETQYF. The CDR3, as DNA: TGTGCCAGCAGCTTGGTGGGGAGTGAGACCCAGTACTTC.

The gene calls are TRBV27 and TRBJ1-2; 9 positions agree with TRBD1. J was trimmed by 7 bases and V by 7 bases; bases with no gene match: 13. Germline values: CDR1 MNHEY, CDR2 SMNVEV (reference sequence). This CDR3 comprises 15 residues. CDR3 amino acids: CASIANGGTGTGYTF. The CDR3 coding sequence is TGTGCCAGCATTGCCAACGGGGGGACAGGGACTGGCTACACCTTC.